This T cell receptor (beta chain) stems from a study of T cell responses to AZD1222 COVID-19 vaccine. Overall study findings and caveats: Baseline testing showed seropositivity in only 6 or 7 AZD1222 recipients. An increase in Spike-specific TCR breadth and depth was observed after two AZD1222 doses.

The V gene's germline CDR1 is MNHEY and CDR2 SVGAGI. This CDR3 comprises 13 residues. The V and J ends lost 7 bases and 4 bases respectively, with 10 bases between them. The repertoire was sequenced with immunoSEQ multiplex PCR; TCRdb's copy has only in-frame clones and lacks some. The profile shows 120,000 or so clones, 92% of them singletons. About this clone itself: Its target is not known.

This sequence originates from an adult in good health. The rearrangement uses TRBV6-5 and TRBJ2-2, with D perhaps TRBD1 (5 bases). The source material was peripheral blood, sampled on day 0 of AZD1222 vaccination. The CDR3 DNA reads as TGTGCCAGCACCAGGGCGTTCACCGGGGAGCTGTTTTTT. Protein product: CASTRAFTGELFF.